A selection of T cell receptor beta chains follows, all from one sample in a study of blood T cell repertoires in COVID-19. Produced via immunoSEQ multiplex PCR; TCRdb's table is partial and in-frame only. This table has a few hundred thousand clones, 80% to 90% appearing once. The sample comprised PBMCs or T cells enriched from blood (not recorded which). The receptors stem from a woman aged 25 to 39 who had recovered from COVID-19. CDR3s include the opening cysteine and the closing phenylalanine or tryptophan. The D gene is left open where the match is weak. Expanded clones get a size class; other rows say once, few or many, or leave the size out.

D gene,clone size,J gene,V gene,CDR3 DNA,CDR3 protein
TRBD1,-,TRBJ2-5,TRBV18,TGTGCCAGCTCACGCGAGACAGGGGTTCAAGAGACCCAGTACTTC,CASSRETGVQETQYF
-,-,TRBJ1-1,TRBV7-3,TGTGCCAGCAGCTTAGCGGGGGGGATGAACACTGAAGCTTTCTTT,CASSLAGGMNTEAFF
TRBD1,-,TRBJ1-3,TRBV7-9,TGTGCCAGCAGCCCTGGACAGGGGGCTATCGGAAACACCATATATTTT,CASSPGQGAIGNTIYF
TRBD2,once,TRBJ2-3,TRBV4-1,TGCGCCAGCAGCCAAGATAAGCGGGGGCTTAAAACAGATACGCAGTATTTT,CASSQDKRGLKTDTQYF
-,-,TRBJ1-1,TRBV28,TGTGCCAGCAGTCGACAGAAGAACACTGAAGCTTTCTTT,CASSRQKNTEAFF
TRBD1,-,TRBJ1-2,TRBV5-1,TGCGCCAGCAGCTTGGTGCCGGGACAGGGGATATACACCTTC,CASSLVPGQGIYTF
-,-,TRBJ1-6,TRBV30,TGTGCCTGGAAGATGAGGCAGGGGTCTTCACCCCTCCACTTT,CAWKMRQGSSPLHF
TRBD1,-,TRBJ2-6,TRBV18,TGTGCCAGCTTCCCGGGACAGGGAGCTCCTGGGGCCAACGTCCTGACTTTC,CASFPGQGAPGANVLTF
-,-,TRBJ1-4,TRBV19,TGTGCCAGTAGTATCAGGGCAACTAATGAAAAACTGTTTTTT,CASSIRATNEKLFF
-,-,TRBJ1-1,TRBV5-1,TGCGCCAGCAGCCGAGGGGGTTGGGCCACTGAAGCTTTCTTT,CASSRGGWATEAFF
-,once,TRBJ2-7,TRBV28,TGTGCCAGCAGGGCGGCGGGTGGCAACTCCTACGAGCAGTACTTC,CASRAAGGNSYEQYF
TRBD1,-,TRBJ1-2,TRBV29-1,TGCAGCGTTCAGCCGGGACAGGAACATGGCTACACCTTC,CSVQPGQEHGYTF
-,once,TRBJ2-2,TRBV19,TGTGCCAGTAGTAGGGGGACACCCGCGAACACCGGGGAGCTGTTTTTT,CASSRGTPANTGELFF
-,-,TRBJ2-2,TRBV30,TGTGCCTGGATAGTGGGGCCCGGGGAGCTGTTTTTT,CAWIVGPGELFF
-,-,TRBJ1-2,TRBV28,TGTGCCAGCAGTTCTCAGCCCAGGGCAGGGGGCTACACCTTC,CASSSQPRAGGYTF
TRBD1,-,TRBJ1-1,TRBV29-1,TGCAGCGCTAAGCCGGGACAGTCCACTGAAGCTTTCTTT,CSAKPGQSTEAFF
-,-,TRBJ1-2,TRBV7-8,TGTGCCAGCACCCGGTCGGTGGGCGGCTACACCTTC,CASTRSVGGYTF
-,-,TRBJ2-7,TRBV27,TGTGCCAGCAGGGAGAGGAGGAGGGGGCAGAACGAGCAGTACTTC,CASRERRRGQNEQYF
-,-,TRBJ2-1,TRBV9,TGTGCCAGCAGCGACCCACTAGCTAGGGGTGAGCAGTTCTTC,CASSDPLARGEQFF
-,-,TRBJ2-3,TRBV11-2,TGTGCCAGCAGCCGTAGACAGGTTAGGACAGATACGCAGTATTTT,CASSRRQVRTDTQYF
-,-,TRBJ1-5,TRBV27,TGTGCCAGCAGTTCTAATTCGGGGATTAATCAGCCCCAGCATTTT,CASSSNSGINQPQHF
-,-,TRBJ1-1,TRBV5-8,TGTGCCAGCAGCCGGGTACTCAGAGGAATGAACACTGAAGCTTTCTTT,CASSRVLRGMNTEAFF
TRBD1,once,TRBJ2-1,TRBV6-2/TRBV6-3,TGTGCCAGCAGTTCGGGACAGGGAAATTCGAATGAGCAGTTCTTC,CASSSGQGNSNEQFF
TRBD1,-,TRBJ2-2,TRBV7-3,TGTGCCAGCAGTCCTGCCGGGACAGTGAACACCGGGGAGCTGTTTTTT,CASSPAGTVNTGELFF
-,-,TRBJ1-4,TRBV6-5,TGTGCCAGCAGTTTAGTAGGGAGATCTAATGAAAAACTGTTTTTT,CASSLVGRSNEKLFF
TRBD2,-,TRBJ2-1,TRBV28,TGTGCCAGCTTGCGACTAGCGGGAGGGCCGAGTTTTAATGAGCAGTTCTTC,CASLRLAGGPSFNEQFF
-,-,TRBJ2-1,TRBV14,TGTGCCAGCAGCCAAGCCCCTCGGGGTAGAAATGAGCAGTTCTTC,CASSQAPRGRNEQFF